Listed below are T cell receptor beta chains from one sample, sequenced in a study of blood T cell repertoires in COVID-19. Only in-frame clones appear in the TCRdb table, and some are missing; sequencing was by immunoSEQ multiplex PCR. The sample holds roughly 200,000 clones; just under 90% are singletons and the top ten take 0.8% to 1%. Sequences were obtained from peripheral blood. These receptor sequences come from a woman aged 18-29 years who had recovered from COVID-19. CDR3s include the opening cysteine and the closing phenylalanine or tryptophan. The order of the fields is clone size, J gene, V gene, CDR3 protein. Not all rows give a size; the values are once, few, many and, for expanded clones, a class.

-	TRBJ2-2	TRBV6-5	CASSVQLNTGELFF
once	TRBJ2-3	TRBV2	CASSAGTSHATDTQYF
-	TRBJ2-1	TRBV6-4	CASSALSGDHNEQFF
few	TRBJ2-5	TRBV21-1	CASSRHPGTGEGETQYF
-	TRBJ1-6	TRBV24-1	CATSPGGGNSPLHF
-	TRBJ1-4	TRBV6-5	CASSPSEGVGQKLFF
-	TRBJ1-5	TRBV19	CASSILREPQHF
-	TRBJ1-1	TRBV5-1	CASSLASRSNTEAFF
-	TRBJ2-7	TRBV18	CASSPETALYEQYF
-	TRBJ2-7	TRBV13	CASSYQEVSYEQYF
-	TRBJ1-6	TRBV6-4	CASSDTDNSPLHF
-	TRBJ1-5	TRBV24-1	CATSDPRQVAQPQHF
-	TRBJ1-2	TRBV14	CASSQIRDRFPYGYTF
-	TRBJ2-2	TRBV12-1	CASSFASPFEDTGELFF
-	TRBJ1-2	TRBV24-1	CATSDTDAGFGYTF
-	TRBJ2-3	TRBV12-3/TRBV12-4	CASGGRNTDTQYF
few	TRBJ1-1	TRBV18	CASSPDRVGTEAFF
-	TRBJ2-1	TRBV4-2	CASSQAPGAAYNEQFF
-	TRBJ1-3	TRBV4-1	CASSLAELSGNTIYF
-	TRBJ1-1	TRBV12-5	CASGLRINTEAFF
-	TRBJ1-2	TRBV2	CASSLRAGGYGYTF
-	TRBJ1-2	TRBV23-1	CASSQSPPEPLYGYTF
once	TRBJ2-5	TRBV6-6	CASSTTDRAETQYF
-	TRBJ2-7	TRBV7-2	CASSFKGGYEQYF
-	TRBJ2-1	TRBV25-1	CASNSRASGSYNEQFF
-	TRBJ2-3	TRBV5-4	CASSLSGGPSDTQYF
-	TRBJ1-2	TRBV2	CASSRADTQNVSYTF
-	TRBJ1-2	TRBV3-1/TRBV3-2	CASSGITGRHYGYTF
few	TRBJ1-4	TRBV4-1	CASSQVGGGEKLFF
once	TRBJ2-5	TRBV25-1	CASSDIAGTSGQETQYF
-	TRBJ2-4	TRBV15	CATRNRGENIQYF
-	TRBJ1-4	TRBV28	CASSASISHRALREKLFF
-	TRBJ2-4	TRBV24-1	CATSDSATPLAKNIQYF
-	TRBJ2-7	TRBV27	CASSLFGTGSYEQYF
once	TRBJ1-5	TRBV7-9	CASSSTGSGQPQHF
once	TRBJ2-1	TRBV27	CASSRTSGSRDEQFF
-	TRBJ2-5	TRBV6-6	CASSYWDRGETQYF
-	TRBJ1-1	TRBV18	CASSPKDRGPSTEAFF
-	TRBJ1-5	TRBV5-6	CASSWGQGGSNQPQHF